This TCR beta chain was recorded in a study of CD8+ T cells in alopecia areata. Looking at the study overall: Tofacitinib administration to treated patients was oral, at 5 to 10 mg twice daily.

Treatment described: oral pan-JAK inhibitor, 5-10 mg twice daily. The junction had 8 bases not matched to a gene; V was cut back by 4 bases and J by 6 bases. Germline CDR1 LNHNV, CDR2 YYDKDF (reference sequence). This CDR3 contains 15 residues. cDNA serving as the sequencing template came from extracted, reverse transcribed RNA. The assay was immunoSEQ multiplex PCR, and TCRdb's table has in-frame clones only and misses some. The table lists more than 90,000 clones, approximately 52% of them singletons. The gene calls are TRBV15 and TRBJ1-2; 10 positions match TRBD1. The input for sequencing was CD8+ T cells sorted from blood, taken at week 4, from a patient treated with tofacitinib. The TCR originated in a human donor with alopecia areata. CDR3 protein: CATSTDRGQGNGYTF. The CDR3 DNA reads TGTGCCACCAGCACAGACAGGGGGCAGGGTAATGGCTACACCTTC.